This entry describes one T cell receptor beta chain. As yet, its antigen is unknown. The V and J ends lost 7 bases and 0 bases respectively, with 8 bases between them. The CDR3 is 12 amino acids. In germline, CDR1 is SQVTM, CDR2 ANQGSEA. Following extraction, RNA underwent reverse transcription to cDNA, which served as the sequencing template. The assay was immunoSEQ multiplex PCR, and TCRdb's table has in-frame clones only and misses some. This table has about 200,000 clones, just over 55% appearing once. This entry comes from a study of CD8+ T cells in alopecia areata. Overall study findings and caveats: Relative to normal scalp, lesional scalp, especially alopecia totalis/universalis, showed higher clonality. Scalp sample sequencing also detects resident alphabeta T cells of normal skin.

Material for sequencing was CD8+ T cells sorted from blood. This receptor was obtained from a human donor in good health. V and J are TRBV29-1 and TRBJ2-3; D ambiguous. The CDR3 region is CSAPASTDTQYF. CDR3 coding DNA: TGCAGCGCCCCTGCGAGCACAGATACGCAGTATTTT.